This paragraph reports one T cell receptor (beta chain). Its antigen is undetermined. The protocol was immunoSEQ multiplex PCR, while the TCRdb copy is restricted to in-frame clones and leaves out a portion. The data show approximately 70,000 clones, more than 75% seen once. Germline assignment: CDR1 SGHVS and CDR2 FQNEAQ. This CDR3 is 11 amino acids long. V gave up 5 bases and J gave up 2 bases, with 4 bases separating them. This sample stems from a study of OX40 agonist ivuxolimab in advanced cancers. Study-wide findings and caveats: Expanded peripheral T-cell antigen specificity went undetermined. In general, CD8+ T cells held more expanded clones than CD4+ did, on average.

Specimen: CD4+ or CD8+ T cells sorted from blood, collected in a trial of the OX40 agonist ivuxolimab. The rearrangement links TRBV7-8 to TRBJ2-7; D not resolved. The source is an adult with an advanced solid tumor such as melanoma, head and neck, liver or kidney cancer. Here the CDR3 reads CASSLTYEQYF. The CDR3 bases are TGTGCCAGCAGCCTGACCTACGAGCAGTACTTC.